Listed below are T cell receptor beta chains from one sample, sequenced in a study of control samples from healthy donors and cancer patients. Profiling relied on immunoSEQ multiplex PCR, and the TCRdb table lists in-frame clones only, not all of them. The sample shows about 140,000 clones, 75% to 90% of them seen only once. Source material: blood. These receptors originate from a woman aged 25 to 39 in good health. Both conserved end residues are part of each CDR3. D genes are given only for firm matches. Size is omitted from some rows. Given values are once, few, many or a class for expanded clones.

d_call,v_call,clone_size,j_call,cdr3_nt,cdr3_aa
TRBD1,TRBV6-1,-,TRBJ2-7,TGTGCCAGCAGTGGAGGCCCCCTGGACAGGGCAAGCCACGAGCAGTACTTC,CASSGGPLDRASHEQYF
TRBD1,TRBV28,-,TRBJ1-4,TGTGCCAGCAGTACAAGGGACAGGCATAATGAAAAACTGTTTTTT,CASSTRDRHNEKLFF
TRBD1,TRBV6-5,-,TRBJ2-7,TGTGCCAGCAGTTACTCCGGGACAGGCTACGAGCAGTACTTC,CASSYSGTGYEQYF
TRBD2,TRBV5-1,-,TRBJ2-5,TGCGCCAGCAGCCCCCGGGAGGGTCAGAAGACCCAGTACTTC,CASSPREGQKTQYF
-,TRBV12-3/TRBV12-4,-,TRBJ2-7,TGTGCCAGCAGTCCCAGGACCTACGAGCAGTACTTC,CASSPRTYEQYF
-,TRBV24-1,-,TRBJ1-3,TGTGCCACCGGACACATGGACACCATATATTTT,CATGHMDTIYF
TRBD1,TRBV3-1/TRBV3-2,-,TRBJ2-1,TGTGCCAGCAGCCCAGGGGGCGCCGGGACGGATGAGCAGTTCTTC,CASSPGGAGTDEQFF
TRBD1,TRBV28,-,TRBJ1-3,TGTGCCAGCAGTTCCCTAGGGACAGACCGCTCTGGAAACACCATATATTTT,CASSSLGTDRSGNTIYF
TRBD2,TRBV7-9,-,TRBJ2-2,TGTGCCAGCAGCTTAAAAGGGGGACTAGTTAACACCGGGGAGCTGTTTTTT,CASSLKGGLVNTGELFF
TRBD2,TRBV2,-,TRBJ2-7,TGTGCCAGCAGTTATACTAGCGGAGTCTCCTACGAGCAGTACTTC,CASSYTSGVSYEQYF
TRBD2,TRBV7-2,-,TRBJ2-1,TGTGCCAGCAGCTTAGAGGCTAGCGGGAGTTGGCATGAGCAGTTCTTC,CASSLEASGSWHEQFF
TRBD1,TRBV19,once,TRBJ2-6,TGTGCCAGTAGGATCGGACAGGCCGACCCTGGGGCCAACGTCCTGACTTTC,CASRIGQADPGANVLTF
TRBD1,TRBV7-8,medium-sized,TRBJ2-7,TGTGCCAGCAACTGGGACAGGGGGCCCTACGAGCAGTACTTC,CASNWDRGPYEQYF
TRBD2,TRBV2,-,TRBJ2-5,TGTGCCAGCACACAAGCGGGACAAGAGACCCAGTACTTC,CASTQAGQETQYF
-,TRBV5-1,-,TRBJ2-5,TGCGCCAGCAGCTTATCTCAAGAGACCCAGTACTTC,CASSLSQETQYF
-,TRBV28,-,TRBJ1-1,TGTGCCAGCACCTTCCCAGGGCTCACTGAAGCTTTCTTT,CASTFPGLTEAFF
-,TRBV7-9,-,TRBJ1-1,TGTGCCAGCAGCCCTTTGATATCCACAGGCTTGAACACTGAAGCTTTCTTT,CASSPLISTGLNTEAFF
-,TRBV3-1/TRBV3-2,-,TRBJ2-5,TGTGCCAGCAGCCAGGGATCCGGAGGGGCGGGGGAGACCCAGTACTTC,CASSQGSGGAGETQYF
-,TRBV11-2,-,TRBJ1-1,TGTGCCAGCAGCTTTCGGGGTACGAACACTGAAGCTTTCTTT,CASSFRGTNTEAFF
-,TRBV3-1/TRBV3-2,-,TRBJ2-7,TGTGCCAGCAGCCAACCGGGACGCTCCTACGAGCAGTACTTC,CASSQPGRSYEQYF
-,TRBV7-9,-,TRBJ2-7,TGTGCCAGCAGCTTAGCGGGGATGGGGGGCTACGAGCAGTACTTC,CASSLAGMGGYEQYF
-,TRBV2,once,TRBJ1-3,TGTGCCAGCAGTGGGACAGACTCTGGAAACACCATATATTTT,CASSGTDSGNTIYF
TRBD1,TRBV30,-,TRBJ2-5,TGTGCCTGGAGGGACAGGGGGGGTGAGACCCAGTACTTC,CAWRDRGGETQYF
TRBD1,TRBV29-1,-,TRBJ1-4,TGCAGCGTGACAACAGGGGGCAGTGAAAAACTGTTTTTT,CSVTTGGSEKLFF
-,TRBV11-2,-,TRBJ1-4,TGTGCCAGCAGCTTATCAAGAGGACGTGAAAAACTGTTTTTT,CASSLSRGREKLFF
-,TRBV6-5,-,TRBJ2-7,TGTGCCAGCAGGTCGACGGGGAACTACGAGCAGTACTTC,CASRSTGNYEQYF
-,TRBV5-5,-,TRBJ1-2,TGTGCCAGCAGCTTGGAGCCCGCTCGAGGCAGGGGCTATGGCTACACCTTC,CASSLEPARGRGYGYTF
-,TRBV18,-,TRBJ2-3,TGTGCCAGCTCAGATATACAGGGAGATACGCAGTATTTT,CASSDIQGDTQYF
-,TRBV24-1,-,TRBJ2-5,TGTGCCACCAGTGACGGTGGGGCGCAAGAGACCCAGTACTTC,CATSDGGAQETQYF